The entry below gives a single T cell receptor beta chain sequence along with its context. This entry comes from a study of shared clonotypes between healthy human individuals. Germline assignment: CDR1 GTSNPN and CDR2 SVGIG (reference sequence). V was shortened by 3 bases and J by 0 bases, with 9 bases between the two germline ends. The CDR3 runs to 13 residues. Clones were sequenced by immunoSEQ multiplex PCR, and TCRdb holds only the in-frame ones, with some missing. There are hundreds of thousands of clones in the sample; 96% occur only once, and less than 0.13% lies in the top ten. Cells designated naive CD8 were CD45RO-negative and were positively selected for CCR7, with terminally differentiated effector memory CD45RA+ cells excluded.

Sequenced input: naive CD8+ T cells sorted from blood. The chain recombines TRBV30 with TRBJ2-7, with D tentatively TRBD2 (5 bases). The source of this sequence is a woman between 25 and 40 years old in good health. The CDR3: CAWRDSASYEQYF. CDR3 DNA sequence: TGTGCCTGGAGAGATAGCGCCTCCTACGAGCAGTACTTC.